The 7 T cell receptor beta chains below all came from one sample that was sequenced in a study of early T cells in non-severe SARS-CoV-2 infection. MiXCR was run by TCRdb on the 5' RACE reads, yielding one entry per CDR3 protein. The repertoire has tens of thousands of distinct CDR3 sequences, approximately 6.1% of them found once; the top ten carry 3% to 3.5%. Material: whole blood, obtained at baseline. The receptors were gathered from an adult who was a healthcare worker with PCR-confirmed SARS-CoV-2 infection or an uninfected control (not recorded which).

The sample holds many counts of this clonotype. V and J are TRBV19 and TRBJ2-1; 8 bases match TRBD2. The CDR3 contains 13 residues. The trim removed 8 bases at V and 4 bases at J, leaving 4 bases unmatched. Germline V lookup: CDR1 LNHDA, CDR2 SQIVND (reference sequence). CDR3 amino acids: CASSRLAYNEQFF. CDR3 nucleotides: TGTGCCAGTTCCCGACTAGCGTACAATGAGCAGTTCTTC.

This clonotype was seen many times. The chain recombines TRBV12-3 or TRBV12-4 with TRBJ1-5, with a weak D call TRBD1 (5 bases). CDR3 size: 14 residues. The germline V and J ends were trimmed by 4 bases and 9 bases, with 16 bases remaining between them. The CDR3 bases are TGTGCCAGCAGTTCTAGGGACCGCCCAGGGCCCCAGCATTTT. This encodes CASSSRDRPGPQHF.

This clonotype has at least ten counts. The chain has TRBV20-1 and TRBJ2-1; 9 bases align to TRBD2. With V trimmed by 3 bases and J by 0 bases, 12 bases remained unmatched. Germline CDR1 and CDR2: DFQATT and SNEGSKA (reference sequence). There are 18 residues in the CDR3. This CDR3 is CSASPPSGTIFSYNEQFF. Here the CDR3 DNA reads TGCAGTGCTAGTCCCCCTAGCGGGACTATTTTCTCCTACAATGAGCAGTTCTTC.

This clonotype came up many times. The V and J genes are TRBV5-1 and TRBJ2-5; D is unresolved. V was cut by 3 bases and J by 2 bases, with 5 bases left in between. Per germline, CDR1 SGHRS and CDR2 YFSETQ. CDR3 length: 12 amino acids. The CDR3 DNA reads TGCGCCAGCAGCTCTCCGCAAGAGACCCAGTACTTC. Translating gives CASSSPQETQYF. The full variable domain, rest sourced from reference TRBV5-1 and TRBJ2-5, is KAGVTQTPRYLIKTRGQQVTLSCSPISGHRSVSWYQQTPGQGLQFLFEYFSETQRNKGNFPGRFSGRQFSNSRSEMNVSTLELGDSALYLCASSSPQETQYFGPGTRLLVL.

This clonotype was seen at least ten times. CDR3 in amino acids: CASREEGPSNQPQHF. The CDR3 coding sequence is TGTGCCAGCAGGGAGGAGGGGCCGTCCAATCAGCCCCAGCATTTT. The V call is TRBV6-6, the J call TRBJ1-5, with a weak D call TRBD1 (5 bases). Germline assignment: CDR1 MNHNY and CDR2 SVGAGI (reference sequence). The V end lost 6 bases, the J end lost 3 bases, and 15 bases lay between the germline ends. This CDR3 is built from 15 residues.

This clonotype occurred a few times. The chain couples TRBV28 to TRBJ1-1; D unresolved. Germline lookup yields CDR1 MDHEN and CDR2 SYDVKM. Trimming pared 5 bases from V and 7 bases from J, leaving 14 bases between. The CDR3 has 13 amino acids. The CDR3 DNA follows: TGTGCCAGCAGTCCTCGACCTCTTAGTGAAGCTTTCTTT. Translation gives CASSPRPLSEAFF.

This clonotype has at least ten counts. This chain connects TRBV11-3 to TRBJ2-4; D remains ambiguous. This CDR3 has 20 amino acids. The germline V and J ends were trimmed by 6 bases and 2 bases, with 29 bases remaining between them. The germline gives CDR1 SGHNT, CDR2 YENEEA. The CDR3 reads CASRSEGHKTLKTSKNIQYF. Here the CDR3 DNA reads TGTGCCAGCAGGTCGGAAGGGCATAAAACCCTTAAGACGTCCAAAAACATTCAGTACTTC.